This passage covers 10 T cell receptor beta chains from one sample sequenced in a study of CD8 T cells in Susac syndrome. RNA totalling about 0.45 to 1 ug underwent reverse transcription with random hexamers. MiXCR was run by TCRdb on the immunoSEQ multiplex PCR reads, yielding one entry per CDR3 protein. The sample has 150,000 to 200,000 distinct CDR3 sequences, around 96% seen once. Sequenced material: CD4+ T cells from PBMCs. These receptor sequences come from a human donor in good health.

The chain carries TRBV2 and TRBJ1-2; D not resolved. Germline assignment: CDR1 SNHLY and CDR2 FYNNEI. The CDR3 has 13 amino acids. Trimming removed 0 bases from V and 3 bases from J, with 5 bases in between. This chain's CDR3 is CASSEARDYGYTF. In DNA, the CDR3 is TGTGCCAGCAGTGAAGCGCGAGACTATGGCTACACCTTC.

CDR3 DNA sequence: TGTGCCTGGATTTTGGACAGTGGAGGGACCCAGTACTTC. Translated: CAWILDSGGTQYF. The J gene is TRBJ2-5, the V gene TRBV30, with TRBD1 as a possible D gene (6 bases). The germline V gene has CDR1 GTSNPN and CDR2 SVGIG (reference sequence). Deletions cut 4 bases from V and 7 bases from J, with 16 bases between. The CDR3 spans 13 residues.

The V and J genes are TRBV27 and TRBJ2-1; 9 bases line up with TRBD2. J lost 5 bases, V lost 3 bases, and 2 bases had no gene match. The length of the CDR3 is 14 residues. Germline V lookup: CDR1 MNHEY, CDR2 SMNVEV (reference sequence). The CDR3 here is CASSFSGGDNEQFF. The CDR3 coding sequence is TGTGCCAGCAGTTTTAGCGGGGGAGACAATGAGCAGTTCTTC.

V and J are TRBV29-1 and TRBJ2-7, with D perhaps TRBD1 (6 bases). Trimming removed 5 bases from V and 2 bases from J, with 16 bases in between. The length of the CDR3 is 14 residues. In germline, CDR1 is SQVTM, CDR2 ANQGSEA. The CDR3 is CSVSSQGPTYEQYF. In DNA, the CDR3 is TGCAGCGTTTCGTCCCAGGGGCCCACCTACGAGCAGTACTTC.

The rearrangement links TRBV24-1 to TRBJ2-1; the match to TRBD1 covers 9 bases. The V segment lost 5 bases and the J segment 6 bases; nucleotides outside the gene matches: 13. The CDR3 is 17 amino acids. CDR1 is KGHDR, CDR2 SFDVKD, per germline. CDR3 bases: TGTGCCACCAGTGCTGCTCCGGGACAGGGAGTGGTCAATGAGCAGTTCTTC. Translating it yields CATSAAPGQGVVNEQFF.

The V call is TRBV30, the J call TRBJ2-3, with D perhaps matching TRBD1 (6 bases). Germline values: CDR1 GTSNPN, CDR2 SVGIG (reference sequence). This CDR3 is 16 amino acids long. V was shortened by 1 base and J by 6 bases, with 20 bases between the two germline ends. The chain's CDR3 is CAWSGTPQGVKDTQYF. The CDR3 DNA reads TGTGCCTGGAGTGGAACCCCACAGGGAGTGAAGGATACGCAGTATTTT.

As for this clonotype: Likely a read error: the CDR3 ends without its conserved phenylalanine or tryptophan. CDR3 in DNA: TGCAGTGCTAGAGATGGAGGCTACGAGCAGTACCTC. Translated: CSARDGGYEQYL. The chain couples TRBV20-1 to TRBJ2-7; weak D call: TRBD2 (5 bases). V lost 0 bases to trimming and J lost 3 bases, with 6 bases between them. The CDR3 spans 12 residues. Per the germline V gene, CDR1 is DFQATT and CDR2 is SNEGSKA (reference sequence).

This clonotype was seen only a few times. This chain connects TRBV13 to TRBJ2-2; no clear D. The CDR3 contains 13 residues. Per germline, CDR1 PRHDT and CDR2 FYEKMQ (reference sequence). V lost 2 bases and J 7 bases, leaving 8 bases between the germline ends. CDR3 amino acids: CASSLRGSGELFF. Here the CDR3 DNA reads TGTGCCAGCAGCTTACGAGGCAGCGGGGAGCTGTTTTTT. The full variable domain, in which reference TRBV13 and TRBJ2-2 provide the parts outside the CDR3, is AAGVIQSPRHLIKEKRETATLKCYPIPRHDTVYWYQQGPGQDPQFLISFYEKMQSDKGSIPDRFSAQQFSDYHSELNMSSLELGDSALYFCASSLRGSGELFFGEGSRLTVL.

In this sample, this clonotype turned up once. This chain connects TRBV12-3 or TRBV12-4 to TRBJ2-5; 8 bases are a match to TRBD1. The CDR3 length is 15 residues. V gave up 4 bases and J gave up 4 bases; unmatched junction bases: 8. CDR3 loop: CASSSRRDRGETQYF. CDR3 DNA: TGTGCCAGCAGTTCCCGACGAGACAGGGGAGAGACCCAGTACTTC.

The chain has TRBV15 and TRBJ2-7; 10 positions agree with TRBD1. Germline V gene sequence: CDR1 LNHNV, CDR2 YYDKDF (reference sequence). J lost 5 bases, V lost 1 base, and 8 bases had no gene match. This CDR3 contains 16 residues. The CDR3 region has the DNA TGTGCCACCAGCAGAGCAGAGACAGGGGGCCTCCACGAGCAGTACTTC. Protein product: CATSRAETGGLHEQYF.